The clone carrying this T cell receptor (beta chain) was recorded once. Its target is unknown. This entry comes from a study of long-term antiretroviral therapy in people with HIV. Study-level background: When the earliest samples were collected, ART was typically delayed until CD4 counts fell.

Investigators performed immunoSEQ version v3.0 at survey level. Only in-frame clones appear in the TCRdb table, and some are missing; sequencing was by immunoSEQ multiplex PCR. The sample consists of roughly 22,000 clones, around 84% of them appearing once. This CDR3 has 15 amino acids. Trimming removed 0 bases at V and 6 bases at J, with 15 bases between. Germline V gene data show CDR1 as MNHEY and CDR2 as SVGAGI. The cryopreserved samples used held roughly 0.9-11 million PBMC prior to extraction of DNA. General study points: The study collected no data on ART adherence, viral resistance or therapy changes. From about 2003 to 2017, blood was obtained, possibly while participants received older ART regimens.

The source of this sequence is a man between 45 and 60 years old with HIV. The sample was unsorted PBMCs, taken 3 years after starting antiretroviral therapy. The chain recombines TRBV6-5 with TRBJ2-7; D assignment may be TRBD1 or TRBD2 (6 bases each). DNA for the CDR3: TGTGCCAGCAGTTACTCTGGGGGGCGCAGAATCGAGCAGTACTTC. Protein: CASSYSGGRRIEQYF.